These 3 T cell receptor beta chains share one sample of origin, sequenced in a study of blood T cell repertoires in COVID-19. Here immunoSEQ multiplex PCR was the method, and the copy in TCRdb shows in-frame clones only, minus some. The sample shows 150,000 to 200,000 clones, 70% to 85% of them seen only once. The sequencing input was peripheral blood. The receptors derive from a woman older than 75 with acute or convalescent COVID-19.

The chain joins TRBV10-3 to TRBJ2-1, with 10 positions matching TRBD1. The junction had 11 bases not matched to a gene; V was cut back by 7 bases and J by 8 bases. CDR3 size: 15 residues. Germline V gene lookup returns CDR1 ENHRY and CDR2 SYGVKD. CDR3 loop: CAITGGGTGVHEQFF. The CDR3 bases are TGTGCCATCACGGGTGGAGGGACAGGGGTCCATGAGCAGTTCTTC.

This chain links TRBV7-2 with TRBJ1-3; 7 positions agree with TRBD1. The CDR3 totals 18 residues. Germline loops: CDR1 SGHTA, CDR2 FQGNSA. V shed 4 bases and J 0 bases; nucleotides not matched to a gene: 12. For the CDR3, the DNA is TGTGCCAGCAGCTCCGCCCCCGGACAGGCCAGCTCTGGAAACACCATATATTTT. It translates to CASSSAPGQASSGNTIYF.

The rearrangement joins TRBV15 to TRBJ1-4, with 7 bases that match TRBD1. Germline V lookup: CDR1 LNHNV, CDR2 YYDKDF (reference sequence). Trimming at V came to 1 base and at J to 5 bases, leaving 4 bases not matched to a gene. The CDR3 length is 15 residues. The CDR3 region has the DNA TGTGCCACCAGCAGAGCGGACAGGACAAATGAAAAACTGTTTTTT. It translates to CATSRADRTNEKLFF. The complete variable domain, with remaining parts taken from reference TRBV15 and TRBJ1-4, reads DAMVIQNPRYQVTQFGKPVTLSCSQTLNHNVMYWYQQKSSQAPKLLFHYYDKDFNNEADTPDNFQSRRPNTSFCFLDIRSPGLGDTAMYLCATSRADRTNEKLFFGSGTQLSVL.